The sequence of this T cell receptor beta chain was determined in a study of T cells in Graves' hyperthyroidism and ophthalmopathy. V lost 4 bases to trimming and J lost 0 bases, with 12 bases between them. The CDR3 is 15 residues long. In germline, CDR1 is MDHEN, CDR2 SYDVKM. Researchers took RNA transcripts and amplified the TCR beta CDR3 regions from them. HTBI primers were the set used in a first-round RT-PCR of the TCR CDR3. TCRdb processed the multiplex PCR reads anew with MiXCR; each CDR3 protein has one entry. The data hold some 380,000 distinct CDR3 sequences, with roughly 14% observed a single time. This clonotype showed up many times.

This receptor was identified in a man aged 25 to 40 with Graves' hyperthyroidism that later progressed to Graves' ophthalmopathy. The sequencing input was blood. The V and J genes are TRBV28 and TRBJ1-1; D may be TRBD1 (5 bases). Here the CDR3 DNA reads TGTGCCAGCAGTTCGGAGGGGTTCATGAACACTGAAGCTTTCTTT. As protein: CASSSEGFMNTEAFF.